The TCR beta chain described here comes from a study of beta chain features in type 1 diabetes. All of the isolated RNA was reverse transcribed, so expressed TCRB transcripts were sequenced. Some clones are missing from TCRdb's copy, which holds only in-frame ones; the method was immunoSEQ multiplex PCR. The sample contains around 500,000 clones, over 10% of which appear only once. Study outcomes and limitations: Cells expressing TCR highly could be over-represented by cDNA sequencing.

The CDR3 extends over 13 amino acids. Trimming at V came to 7 bases and at J to 3 bases, leaving 1 base not matched to a gene. CDR1 is MNHEY, CDR2 SVGAGI, per germline. Concerning this clone: Its antigen is not identified.

The sequenced sample consisted of naive CD4+ T cells from blood. The chain has TRBV6-5 and TRBJ2-3; the match to TRBD2 covers 10 bases. The source is a young woman in good health. The CDR3 region has the DNA TGTGCCAGCAAGGGACTAGCGACAGATACGCAGTATTTT. Translated, it gives CASKGLATDTQYF.